These T cell receptor beta chains were read from a single sample in a study of shared clonotypes between healthy human individuals. Method: immunoSEQ multiplex PCR; TCRdb's copy keeps in-frame clones and lacks some. The sample lists under 1 million clones, more than 85% occurring once. The sequenced sample consisted of naive CD8+ T cells sorted from blood. All receptors derive from a young man in good health. CDR3s include the opening cysteine and the closing phenylalanine or tryptophan.

cdr3_aa: CASITEGARGTEAFF
v_call: TRBV7-9

cdr3_aa: CASTLSGRAEQYF
v_call: TRBV13

cdr3_aa: CASSLAGAGTDTQYF
v_call: TRBV6-5

cdr3_aa: CASSSTMGTEAFF
v_call: TRBV7-3

cdr3_aa: CASSFRAGYREQFF
v_call: TRBV28

cdr3_aa: CASSQLITDSSYNEQFF
v_call: TRBV4-2

cdr3_aa: CASRTGNEQFF
v_call: TRBV27

cdr3_aa: CASSDLHGQPQHF
v_call: TRBV6-4

cdr3_aa: CASSYSSGTVNYGYTF
v_call: TRBV27

cdr3_aa: CASSLLDRPNVLTF
v_call: TRBV7-9

cdr3_aa: CASSETGTYGYTF
v_call: TRBV2

cdr3_aa: CASSLSNEQFF
v_call: TRBV7-3

cdr3_aa: CASSFEGGGPANYGYTF
v_call: TRBV5-4

cdr3_aa: CAISEKENFPTEAFF
v_call: TRBV10-3

cdr3_aa: CASSYLSGGQYF
v_call: TRBV6-6

cdr3_aa: CASSHDYEQYF
v_call: TRBV6-6

cdr3_aa: CSGEGSGSSYNEQFF
v_call: TRBV29-1

cdr3_aa: CSVRTAWTYEQYF
v_call: TRBV29-1

cdr3_aa: CASSPTGGGTGELFF
v_call: TRBV7-2

cdr3_aa: CASSLPGDRDRYTQYF
v_call: TRBV27

cdr3_aa: CASSLLNRPSTDTQYF
v_call: TRBV7-3

cdr3_aa: CASSPPGINEQFF
v_call: TRBV28

cdr3_aa: CASSFGSEGRGPEAFF
v_call: TRBV28

cdr3_aa: CASSEALAGGPGETQYF
v_call: TRBV19

cdr3_aa: CASSGGSPVVEAFF
v_call: TRBV9

cdr3_aa: CASRPLQGEQPQHF
v_call: TRBV2

cdr3_aa: CASSLFRFDNEQFF
v_call: TRBV27

cdr3_aa: CASSRLTGPNPFLQYF
v_call: TRBV7-9

cdr3_aa: CASTALDADTQYF
v_call: TRBV7-2

cdr3_aa: CASSPQVQPQHF
v_call: TRBV28

cdr3_aa: CASSPPNQETQYF
v_call: TRBV7-9

cdr3_aa: CASSLPGFYEQFF
v_call: TRBV7-9

cdr3_aa: CASSVAEKAYEQYF
v_call: TRBV19

cdr3_aa: CASRISLNYYEQYF
v_call: TRBV6-5

cdr3_aa: CASSGLEETQYF
v_call: TRBV9

cdr3_aa: CASSFSGRKYNEQFF
v_call: TRBV7-9

cdr3_aa: CASSLALMNTEAFF
v_call: TRBV7-8

cdr3_aa: CASSPGQYTGELFF
v_call: TRBV19

cdr3_aa: CASSPARQGDEQYF
v_call: TRBV13

cdr3_aa: CASSPPSGEQYF
v_call: TRBV11-3

cdr3_aa: CATLGSGANVLTF
v_call: TRBV2

cdr3_aa: CATGERDYEQYF
v_call: TRBV28

cdr3_aa: CSAGTSGSPSTDTQYF
v_call: TRBV29-1

cdr3_aa: CASSLMSLQETQYF
v_call: TRBV5-1